The 21 T cell receptor beta chains presented below share a single source sample, sequenced in a study of naive and memory T cell subsets. Two oligonucleotides, mixed equimolar, formed the beta constant-region primer covering TRBC1 and TRBC2. Ligated cDNA was amplified by four rounds of PCR with nested alpha and beta constant-region primers and SP2. Using its own MiXCR run on the UMI-ligation and nested PCR reads, TCRdb lists one record per CDR3 protein. The sample includes tens of thousands of distinct CDR3 sequences, roughly 9.2% of them seen just once. Sequenced: naive CD8+ T cells from blood. All receptors come from a human donor in good health.

V is TRBV7-9 and J is TRBJ1-4; TRBD1 is a possible D gene (6 bases). V was shortened by 10 bases and J by 2 bases, with 11 bases between the two germline ends. This CDR3 region has 13 residues. The germline CDR1 and CDR2 sequences are SEHNR and FQNEAQ (reference sequence). The CDR3 reads CATPGHTNEKLFF. The CDR3 bases are TGTGCCACACCGGGACACACTAATGAAAAACTGTTTTTT. Full variable domain (outside the CDR3, taken from reference TRBV7-9 and TRBJ1-4): DTGVSQNPRHKITKRGQNVTFRCDPISEHNRLYWYRQTLGQGPEFLTYFQNEAQLEKSRLLSDRFSAERPKGSFSTLEIQRTEQGDSAMYLCATPGHTNEKLFFGSGTQLSVL.

This clonotype was counted only a few times. This chain uses TRBV29-1 with TRBJ2-7, with 7 bases aligning to TRBD1. From germline, CDR1 is SQVTM and CDR2 ANQGSEA. V gave up 3 bases and J gave up 0 bases; unmatched junction bases: 2. This CDR3 has 13 residues. CDR3 in DNA: TGCAGCGTTGAGACAGGGAGCTCCTACGAGCAGTACTTC. It translates to CSVETGSSYEQYF.

Points on this clonotype: Given a much more abundant clone one base away, this may be a read error. V usage is TRBV9 and J usage is TRBJ2-5; D unresolved. CDR1 is SGDLS, CDR2 YYNGEE, per germline. The CDR3 spans 13 residues. The CDR3 sequence is CASSPLREENQYF. The CDR3 DNA is TGTGCCAGCAGCCCCCTGAGAGAAGAGAACCAGTACTTC.

V is TRBV4-2 and J is TRBJ1-4; TRBD1 might be the D (6 bases). In germline, CDR1 is LGHNA, CDR2 YNFKEQ. V gave up 3 bases and J gave up 0 bases, with 20 bases separating them. The length of the CDR3 is 19 residues. CDR3 sequence reads: CASSQDLVEGGATNEKLFF. CDR3 nucleotides: TGTGCCAGCAGCCAGGACCTCGTGGAGGGGGGAGCAACTAATGAAAAACTGTTTTTT.

The V and J genes are TRBV6-6 and TRBJ2-5; no definite D call. This CDR3 comprises 14 residues. V was clipped by 6 bases and J by 13 bases, with 24 bases between them. Germline CDR1 and CDR2: MNHNY and SVGAGI (reference sequence). The CDR3 sequence: CASSLTANPQAWYF. The CDR3 bases are TGTGCCAGCAGCCTCACAGCGAACCCTCAGGCTTGGTACTTC.

This clonotype was seen ten or more times. This chain links TRBV9 with TRBJ2-1, with 11 bases matching TRBD2. CDR1 SGDLS and CDR2 YYNGEE come from the germline V gene. The length of the CDR3 is 15 residues. V lost 7 bases and J lost 5; bases outside the gene matches: 8. CDR3 sequence: CASSVAGGINNEQFF. The CDR3 DNA sequence: TGTGCCAGCTCTGTAGCGGGAGGGATCAACAATGAGCAGTTCTTC.

This clonotype was observed a few times. This rearrangement joins TRBV15 to TRBJ1-3; the D is unclear. This CDR3 region has 18 residues. Germline V gene data show CDR1 as LNHNV and CDR2 as YYDKDF (reference sequence). With 0 bases removed from V and 0 bases from J, the gap between germline ends came to 15 bases. The CDR3 DNA reads TGTGCCACCAGCAGAGATTTAACAGTTTCCTTCTCTGGAAACACCATATATTTT. Protein sequence: CATSRDLTVSFSGNTIYF.

The rearrangement joins TRBV27 to TRBJ2-1; 9 bases are a match to TRBD2. J lost 9 bases, V lost 5 bases, and 26 bases had no gene match. The length of the CDR3 is 20 residues. Germline CDR1 reads MNHEY; CDR2 reads SMNVEV (reference sequence). The CDR3 DNA follows: TGTGCCAGCAGTCCCTGGAGTAGCGGGAGTTTTTCGGGCAGAGGGGCTGAGCAGTTCTTC. Translation gives CASSPWSSGSFSGRGAEQFF.

The chain uses TRBV3-1 and TRBJ2-1; 8 nucleotides align to TRBD2. The germline V gene has CDR1 LGHDT and CDR2 YNNKEL (reference sequence). The trim removed 3 bases at V and 2 bases at J, leaving 9 bases unmatched. The CDR3 has 17 residues. The CDR3 here is CASSQAGLAITYNEQFF. CDR3 sequence (DNA): TGTGCCAGCAGCCAGGCCGGACTAGCCATTACCTACAATGAGCAGTTCTTC.

This chain uses TRBV9 with TRBJ1-2, with D maybe TRBD1 (5 bases). The germline V gene has CDR1 SGDLS and CDR2 YYNGEE. This CDR3 is built from 13 residues. The ends were cut back, 3 bases at V and 4 bases at J, with 10 bases in the middle. CDR3 protein: CASSGLQVYGYTF. DNA of the CDR3: TGTGCCAGCAGCGGACTACAGGTCTATGGCTACACCTTC.

The chain combines TRBV5-1 with TRBJ2-1; D is unclear. The CDR3 sequence is 14 residues long. Germline assignment: CDR1 SGHRS and CDR2 YFSETQ. V lost 0 bases to trimming and J lost 4 bases, with 8 bases between them. CDR3 sequence reads: CASSLDTLYNEQFF. DNA for the CDR3: TGCGCCAGCAGCTTGGATACATTATACAATGAGCAGTTCTTC. The full variable domain, its missing parts supplied by reference TRBV5-1 and TRBJ2-1, is KAGVTQTPRYLIKTRGQQVTLSCSPISGHRSVSWYQQTPGQGLQFLFEYFSETQRNKGNFPGRFSGRQFSNSRSEMNVSTLELGDSALYLCASSLDTLYNEQFFGPGTRLTVL.

This chain links TRBV12-3 or TRBV12-4 with TRBJ1-2, with D possibly being TRBD1 (5 bases). The CDR3 consists of 13 residues. V shed 8 bases and J shed 4 bases, with 14 bases lying between them. The CDR3 DNA is TGTGCCAGCGGACCCGGGGCCACCTATGGCTACACCTTC. It encodes CASGPGATYGYTF.

The V gene is TRBV19, the J gene TRBJ2-7; 7 bases are a match to TRBD1. V shed 5 bases and J 0 bases; nucleotides not matched to a gene: 4. This CDR3 is 14 amino acids long. Germline V lookup: CDR1 LNHDA, CDR2 SQIVND (reference sequence). This CDR3 is CASSPGTDSYEQYF. The CDR3 DNA sequence: TGTGCCAGTAGTCCCGGGACAGACTCCTACGAGCAGTACTTC.

V and J are TRBV7-9 and TRBJ2-1; TRBD2 matches 7 bases. CDR3 size: 15 residues. V trimming: 5 bases; J trimming: 3 bases; junction bases outside the gene matches: 7. The germline V gene encodes CDR1 SEHNR and CDR2 FQNEAQ (reference sequence). The CDR3 here is CASSPIGGSYNEQFF. CDR3 coding DNA: TGTGCCAGCAGCCCCATCGGCGGGAGCTACAATGAGCAGTTCTTC.

The rearrangement uses TRBV12-3 or TRBV12-4 and TRBJ2-5; TRBD2 matches 11 bases. The CDR3 spans 15 residues. The junction had 12 bases not matched to a gene; V was cut back by 6 bases and J by 9 bases. This chain's CDR3 is CASSPNSGRAGPQYF. CDR3 in DNA: TGTGCCAGCAGCCCTAATAGCGGGAGGGCCGGTCCCCAGTACTTC.

This clonotype has ten or more counts. This rearrangement joins TRBV11-1 to TRBJ2-7; 10 bases map to TRBD2. This CDR3 has 15 residues. Germline values: CDR1 SGHAT, CDR2 FQDESV (reference sequence). Unmatched junction bases numbered 8, after V lost 5 bases and J lost 4 bases. The CDR3 coding sequence is TGTGCCAGCAGCCCACCTAGCGGGAGTTCTTACGAGCAGTACTTC. Protein product: CASSPPSGSSYEQYF.

With respect to this clonotype: A single base separates this from a much larger clone, so it may be a read error. J is TRBJ2-5 and V is TRBV7-6; 9 positions agree with TRBD1. The CDR3 consists of 15 residues. Germline-derived CDR1 and CDR2 are SGHVS and FNYEAQ. The J segment lost 9 bases and the V segment lost 5 bases, leaving 13 bases of the junction unmatched. CDR3: CASSRITGGRESQYF. CDR3 coding DNA: TGTGCCAGCAGCCGCATTACAGGGGGCAGGGAGTCCCAGTACTTC.

The chain joins TRBV7-9 to TRBJ2-4; the match to TRBD1 covers 9 bases. Germline CDR1 is SEHNR and CDR2 is FQNEAQ (reference sequence). V trimming: 5 bases; J trimming: 4 bases; junction bases outside the gene matches: 9. The CDR3 sequence is 16 residues long. The CDR3 spells CASSPGQGITKNIQYF. CDR3 in DNA: TGTGCCAGCAGCCCGGGACAGGGAATTACAAAAAACATTCAGTACTTC.

This clonotype has a handful of counts. For the CDR3, the DNA is TGCAGTGCTAGAGGGGACAGGGACTACAATGAGCAGTTCTTC. Its protein product is CSARGDRDYNEQFF. This sequence joins TRBV20-1 and TRBJ2-1; 9 bases map to TRBD1. CDR1 DFQATT and CDR2 SNEGSKA come from the germline V gene (reference sequence). V dropped 1 base and J dropped 3; count of bases not matched to a gene: 1. CDR3 length: 14 amino acids.

This clonotype was detected only a few times. This chain connects TRBV15 to TRBJ2-1; TRBD2 matches at 8 bases. CDR1 is LNHNV, CDR2 YYDKDF, per germline (reference sequence). The CDR3 covers 15 residues. V lost 2 bases, J lost 10 bases, and 10 bases stayed unmatched. The CDR3 DNA sequence: TGTGCCACCAGCAGACGAGCGGGAGCCCCGAGGGAGCAGTTCTTC. Translation gives CATSRRAGAPREQFF.

This clonotype was picked up many times. The rearrangement joins TRBV20-1 to TRBJ2-5, with 8 nucleotides matching TRBD1. The germline CDR1 and CDR2 sequences are DFQATT and SNEGSKA (reference sequence). The ends lost 5 bases at V and 1 base at J; junction bases unmatched: 18. This CDR3 comprises 18 residues. The CDR3 region is CSADRAMTGDHPQETQYF. The CDR3, as DNA: TGCAGTGCTGATCGTGCCATGACAGGGGACCACCCCCAAGAGACCCAGTACTTC.